The next 4 T cell receptor beta chains were all read from a single sample in a study of shared clonotypes between healthy human individuals. TCRdb's table, derived via immunoSEQ multiplex PCR, lists solely in-frame clones and lacks some. Of over 1.4 million clones listed, roughly 97% are singletons. The sample taken for sequencing was naive CD4+ T cells sorted from blood. The subset: CD45RA+ positively selected. The source of these receptors is a man aged 30 to 45 in good health.

The V call is TRBV19, the J call TRBJ2-5; 7 nucleotides align to TRBD1. Unmatched junction bases numbered 16, after V lost 5 bases and J lost 1 base. Germline assignment: CDR1 LNHDA and CDR2 SQIVND (reference sequence). CDR3 size: 18 residues. The CDR3 region is CASSLTFRGQRLQETQYF. CDR3 DNA: TGTGCCAGTAGTCTGACCTTCAGGGGACAGAGACTCCAAGAGACCCAGTACTTC.

With respect to this clone: Other nucleotide sequences in the sample specify the same CDR3. This chain joins TRBV18 and TRBJ2-1; 9 bases are a match to TRBD2. Per germline, CDR1 KGHSH and CDR2 LQKENI. The CDR3 totals 15 residues. V gave up 2 bases and J gave up 7 bases; unmatched junction bases: 6. The DNA of the CDR3 is TGTGCCAGCTCACCAGGCACTAGCGGGTCGAATGAGCAGTTCTTC. This gives the protein CASSPGTSGSNEQFF.

The J gene is TRBJ2-3, the V gene TRBV5-1; 8 positions agree with TRBD1. Germline V gene lookup returns CDR1 SGHRS and CDR2 YFSETQ. The CDR3 runs to 15 residues. V was clipped by 4 bases and J by 3 bases; unmatched bases: 7. The CDR3 coding sequence is TGCGCCAGCAGCGACCCCGGACAGGGTACAGATACGCAGTATTTT. This gives the protein CASSDPGQGTDTQYF. Combining the CDR3 with reference TRBV5-1 and TRBJ2-3 gives the whole variable domain KAGVTQTPRYLIKTRGQQVTLSCSPISGHRSVSWYQQTPGQGLQFLFEYFSETQRNKGNFPGRFSGRQFSNSRSEMNVSTLELGDSALYLCASSDPGQGTDTQYFGPGTRLTVL.

This clone was observed once. The V gene is TRBV18, the J gene TRBJ1-2; maybe TRBD1 (5 bases). Trimming stripped 3 bases from V and 6 bases from J, with 8 bases between. The CDR3 loop spans 12 amino acids. In germline, CDR1 is KGHSH, CDR2 LQKENI. The CDR3 spells CASSPLGDGYTF. CDR3 bases: TGTGCCAGCTCACCGCTGGGGGATGGCTACACCTTC.